The 32 T cell receptor beta chains presented below share a single source sample, sequenced in a study of blood T cells in healthy people across ages. A J-beta primer mix and a sample-barcoded 5' primer were used in a second PCR of about 6 to 12 cycles. TCRdb itself ran the 5' RACE reads through MiXCR, one entry per CDR3 protein. The sample shows roughly 1.5 million distinct CDR3 sequences, approximately 42% of them seen only once. Material for sequencing was blood. The receptors stem from a woman in her late teens or twenties in good health.

The rearrangement links TRBV10-3 to TRBJ2-7; 9 positions agree with TRBD2. Germline V gene data show CDR1 as ENHRY and CDR2 as SYGVKD. The CDR3 has 17 residues. Trimming cost V 0 bases and J 4 bases; bases outside gene matches: 10. CDR3 protein: CAISESFSGSGRYEQYF. In DNA, the CDR3 is TGTGCCATCAGTGAGTCTTTTAGCGGGAGTGGGAGATACGAGCAGTACTTC.

This chain links TRBV4-1 with TRBJ2-7; D unclear. The CDR3 is 14 amino acids. Germline lookup yields CDR1 MGHRA and CDR2 YSYEKL. The V end lost 6 bases, the J end lost 3 bases, and 15 bases lay between the germline ends. CDR3 amino acids: CASSPIESFYEQYF. The CDR3 nucleotides read TGCGCCAGCAGTCCTATTGAGAGCTTCTACGAGCAGTACTTC.

Only a few counts were recorded for this clonotype. The chain employs TRBV7-2 and TRBJ2-6, with a weak D call TRBD1 (5 bases). Germline CDR1 SGHTA, CDR2 FQGNSA. The CDR3 extends over 16 amino acids. Trimming removed 4 bases at V and 4 bases at J, with 14 bases between. CDR3 DNA: TGTGCCAGCAGCTCGTTAGGGGTGTACGGGGCCAACGTCCTGACTTTC. It encodes CASSSLGVYGANVLTF. The variable domain in full, with the rest retrieved from reference TRBV7-2 and TRBJ2-6, is GAGVSQSPSNKVTEKGKDVELRCDPISGHTALYWYRQSLGQGLEFLIYFQGNSAPDKSGLPSDRFSAERTGGSVSTLTIQRTQQEDSAVYLCASSSLGVYGANVLTFGAGSRLTVL.

The CDR3 protein is CSARANINQPQHF. DNA for the CDR3: TGCAGTGCTAGGGCTAACATCAATCAGCCCCAGCATTTT. The gene calls are TRBV20-1 and TRBJ1-5; D remains unclear. This CDR3 has 13 residues. The V end was cut by 3 bases, the J end by 3 bases, with 9 bases between. Looked up from germline, CDR1 is DFQATT and CDR2 is SNEGSKA (reference sequence).

The gene calls are TRBV20-1 and TRBJ2-7, with TRBD1 matching over 8 bases. The CDR3 consists of 15 residues. V was pared by 1 base and J by 7 bases, with 12 bases of the junction left unmatched. Looked up from germline, CDR1 is DFQATT and CDR2 is SNEGSKA (reference sequence). The DNA for the CDR3 is TGCAGTGCTAGAGGGTTGGACAGGGCCCCTGGGGAGCAGTACTTC. Protein sequence: CSARGLDRAPGEQYF.

This clonotype has just a few counts. The genes are TRBV12-3 or TRBV12-4 and TRBJ2-1; D may be TRBD2 (6 bases). V lost 1 base, J lost 4 bases, and 11 bases lay in between. CDR3 length equals 15 residues. CDR3 region: CASSLGGARYNEQFF. CDR3 sequence (DNA): TGTGCCAGCAGTTTAGGCGGGGCGAGGTACAATGAGCAGTTCTTC.

The chain links TRBV5-1 to TRBJ1-1; 8 bases are a match to TRBD1. The CDR3 covers 17 residues. The germline gives CDR1 SGHRS, CDR2 YFSETQ. With 0 bases clipped from V and 7 bases from J, the junction kept 14 bases outside the gene matches. CDR3 bases: TGCGCCAGCAGCTTGGGGACAGGGCCGAGTGGTCAAGGTGAAGCTTTCTTT. Translating gives CASSLGTGPSGQGEAFF. The full variable domain, in which reference TRBV5-1 and TRBJ1-1 provide the parts outside the CDR3, is KAGVTQTPRYLIKTRGQQVTLSCSPISGHRSVSWYQQTPGQGLQFLFEYFSETQRNKGNFPGRFSGRQFSNSRSEMNVSTLELGDSALYLCASSLGTGPSGQGEAFFGQGTRLTVV.

The chain uses TRBV20-1 and TRBJ2-3; D call uncertain. The germline V gene has CDR1 DFQATT and CDR2 SNEGSKA (reference sequence). This CDR3 has 13 amino acids. V gave up 4 bases and J gave up 2 bases, with 10 bases separating them. In DNA, the CDR3 is TGCAGTGCTATACCCCCCTTCACAGATACGCAGTATTTT. Translation: CSAIPPFTDTQYF.

The J gene is TRBJ2-1, the V gene TRBV29-1, with 13 bases that match TRBD2. This CDR3 is 16 amino acids long. V lost 1 base, J lost 10 bases, and 10 bases stayed unmatched. Germline assignment: CDR1 SQVTM and CDR2 ANQGSEA. In DNA, the CDR3 is TGCAGCGTTGAAGTCCGGACTAGCGGGAGTCAAAGGGAGCAGTTCTTC. Amino acids: CSVEVRTSGSQREQFF.

This chain joins TRBV28 and TRBJ1-5, with 10 bases that match TRBD1. This CDR3 contains 17 residues. CDR1 is MDHEN, CDR2 SYDVKM, per germline. The J segment lost 0 bases and the V segment lost 6 bases, leaving 8 bases of the junction unmatched. As DNA, the CDR3 is TGTGCCAGCAGCACGACCGGGACAGGGGTTAGCAATCAGCCCCAGCATTTT. Amino acids: CASSTTGTGVSNQPQHF.

Here the CDR3 DNA reads TGTGCCAGCAGTGATGTACCCAGGTCCTACGAGCAGTACTTC. Its protein product is CASSDVPRSYEQYF. J is TRBJ2-7 and V is TRBV25-1; D is undetermined. The CDR3 runs 14 residues. CDR1 and CDR2 (germline): MGHDK, SYGVNS. Trimming cost V 3 bases and J 1 base, with 10 bases left between them.

The chain carries TRBV3-1 and TRBJ1-2, with D unclear. Per the germline V gene, CDR1 is LGHDT and CDR2 is YNNKEL (reference sequence). CDR3 length equals 13 residues. Trimming left V 2 bases short and J 8 bases short, with 12 bases between. In DNA, the CDR3 is TGTGCCAGCAGCCAAAGAGGTCTAGGAGGCTACACCTTC. This sequence encodes CASSQRGLGGYTF.

This CDR3 is CASSIVTGPYNEQFF. The CDR3 DNA sequence: TGTGCCAGTAGTATAGTTACGGGACCCTACAATGAGCAGTTCTTC. The chain is built from TRBV19 and TRBJ2-1, with D possibly called TRBD1 or TRBD2 (5 bases each). Trimming took 1 base from V and 2 from J, leaving 9 bases between them. The CDR3 has 15 amino acids. The germline gives CDR1 LNHDA, CDR2 SQIVND (reference sequence).

This clonotype was recorded a few times. The rearrangement joins TRBV20-1 to TRBJ2-5, with 9 bases lining up with TRBD1. Judging by the DNA end, TRBJ2-7 fits better; the J call may be wrong. CDR3 length equals 14 residues. Germline V gene sequence: CDR1 DFQATT, CDR2 SNEGSKA (reference sequence). The chain's CDR3 is CSAHMGDRAYEQYF. The DNA of the CDR3 is TGCAGTGCCCATATGGGGGACAGGGCCTACGAGCAGTACTTC.

J is TRBJ1-2 and V is TRBV20-1, with D uncertain. This CDR3 spans 14 amino acids. V was pared by 6 bases and J by 2 bases, with 16 bases between. Germline V gene sequence: CDR1 DFQATT, CDR2 SNEGSKA (reference sequence). In DNA form, the CDR3 reads TGCAGTGCCGAGCGGCTTGAAGGGAACTATGGCTACACCTTC. Translation: CSAERLEGNYGYTF.

The V and J genes are TRBV25-1 and TRBJ2-5; D might be TRBD1 or TRBD2, each matching 5 bases. The better agreement between TRBJ2-7 and the DNA end casts doubt on the J call. This CDR3 has 14 amino acids. CDR1 and CDR2 (germline): MGHDK, SYGVNS. The CDR3 sequence: CASSGDVAPYEQYF. The CDR3 DNA follows: TGTGCCAGCAGTGGGGACGTCGCCCCCTACGAGCAGTACTTC.

This rearrangement joins TRBV2 to TRBJ2-1; D is unresolved. Germline V gene data show CDR1 as SNHLY and CDR2 as FYNNEI. This CDR3 region has 15 residues. V lost 2 bases and J lost 8, with 16 bases in between. CDR3 nucleotide sequence: TGTGCCAGCAGTGAATGGCGTGAAAACCTCGATGAGCAGTTCTTC. Protein: CASSEWRENLDEQFF.

The V and J genes are TRBV6-5 and TRBJ1-1; 9 bases line up with TRBD1. Germline CDR1 MNHEY, CDR2 SVGAGI. The V and J ends lost 6 bases and 0 bases, in that order; junction bases with no gene match: 5. The CDR3 totals 15 residues. CDR3 DNA sequence: TGTGCCAGCAGGTACAGGGGGCGAATGAACACTGAAGCTTTCTTT. It codes for CASRYRGRMNTEAFF.

This clonotype was detected a few times. This chain connects TRBV7-2 to TRBJ1-5; D is ambiguous. Trimming stripped 4 bases from V and 0 bases from J, with 10 bases between. This CDR3 is built from 15 residues. Germline V gene data show CDR1 as SGHTA and CDR2 as FQGNSA. The DNA for the CDR3 is TGTGCCAGCAGCTATCACCTTCATAGCAATCAGCCCCAGCATTTT. Translating it yields CASSYHLHSNQPQHF.

The chain uses TRBV15 and TRBJ1-4; 8 bases are shared with TRBD1. CDR3 length: 18 amino acids. Germline-derived CDR1 and CDR2 are LNHNV and YYDKDF (reference sequence). V was clipped by 5 bases and J by 4 bases; unmatched bases: 15. This CDR3 is CATSPGTGNSGINEKLFF. DNA for the CDR3: TGTGCCACCAGCCCAGGGACAGGAAACAGTGGAATTAATGAAAAACTGTTTTTT.

This clonotype was detected a few times. V usage is TRBV7-2 and J usage is TRBJ2-3; D is ambiguous. Trimming shortened V by 5 bases and J by 5 bases, and 11 bases separated the two germline ends. Germline-derived CDR1 and CDR2 are SGHTA and FQGNSA. The CDR3 sequence is 13 residues long. CDR3 amino acids: CASSATILDTQYF. The CDR3 region has the DNA TGTGCCAGCAGCGCCACAATCTTAGATACGCAGTATTTT.

This clonotype showed up just a few times. This chain uses TRBV27 with TRBJ2-1; TRBD2 agrees at 14 bases. The DNA end lines up better with TRBJ2-7; the J call may be wrong. CDR3 length: 16 residues. CDR1 MNHEY and CDR2 SMNVEV come from the germline V gene (reference sequence). Here the CDR3 DNA reads TGTGCCAGCAGTCTGGGGACTAGCGGGAGTAGGAATGAGCAGTACTTC. It codes for CASSLGTSGSRNEQYF.

This clonotype was seen a few times. The chain combines TRBV29-1 with TRBJ2-7; 8 bases align to TRBD1. This CDR3 is built from 15 residues. CDR1 SQVTM and CDR2 ANQGSEA come from the germline V gene. The J segment lost 0 bases and the V segment lost 7 bases, leaving 11 bases of the junction unmatched. In DNA form, the CDR3 reads TGCAGCGCAGTCCCCCAGGGGGCGAGCTCCTACGAGCAGTACTTC. Translated, it gives CSAVPQGASSYEQYF.

In its sample, this clonotype was seen many times. The rearrangement links TRBV29-1 to TRBJ2-7, with D unclear. The CDR3 runs 13 residues. CDR1 is SQVTM, CDR2 ANQGSEA, per germline. The V gene lost 4 bases and the J gene lost 4 bases, with 14 bases spanning the gap. The CDR3 loop is CSVVGRTVYEQYF. CDR3 nucleotides: TGCAGCGTTGTCGGCAGGACCGTTTACGAGCAGTACTTC.

In this sample, this clonotype turned up once. The chain joins TRBV27 to TRBJ2-1; 7 bases map to TRBD2. The length of the CDR3 is 13 residues. Germline-derived CDR1 and CDR2 are MNHEY and SMNVEV (reference sequence). V dropped 10 bases and J dropped 6; count of bases not matched to a gene: 9. Here the CDR3 reads CATASGMGNEQFF. The CDR3 region has the DNA TGTGCCACAGCAAGCGGGATGGGCAATGAGCAGTTCTTC.

The chain is built from TRBV12-3 or TRBV12-4 and TRBJ2-5; 11 bases map to TRBD1. The junction had 10 bases not matched to a gene; V was cut back by 2 bases and J by 5 bases. The CDR3 has 17 residues. The CDR3 DNA sequence: TGTGCCAGCAGTTTAATCCAGGGACAGGGGGTTTGGGAGACCCAGTACTTC. It specifies CASSLIQGQGVWETQYF.

This clonotype showed up just a few times. The germline gene is not matched at one end of the junction; a read error may be the cause. This chain joins TRBV12-3 or TRBV12-4 and TRBJ2-1; D ambiguous. The CDR3 is 12 residues long. CDR3 sequence (DNA): TGTGCCAGCAGTTATGTCTACGATGAGCAGTTCTTC. Translated: CASSYVYDEQFF.

The chain links TRBV7-2 to TRBJ1-5, with a tentative D call TRBD1 (5 bases). With 3 bases removed from V and 5 bases from J, the gap between germline ends came to 11 bases. Germline V gene sequence: CDR1 SGHTA, CDR2 FQGNSA. This CDR3 contains 14 residues. The CDR3 DNA is TGTGCCAGCAGCTTTCGCCTGGGGGATCAGCCCCAGCATTTT. It translates to CASSFRLGDQPQHF.

The chain combines TRBV15 with TRBJ2-7; 9 bases agree with TRBD2. CDR1 LNHNV and CDR2 YYDKDF come from the germline V gene (reference sequence). The CDR3 has 17 residues. Trimming removed 3 bases from V and 4 bases from J; junction bases left unmatched: 13. The CDR3 loop is CATSSPVGLAGTYEQYF. The CDR3 nucleotides are TGTGCCACCAGCAGTCCGGTAGGTCTAGCGGGAACTTACGAGCAGTACTTC.

CDR3 sequence (DNA): TGTGCCAAAATAGGGGACAGGATCCCAATGGAGACCCAGTACTTC. This sequence encodes CAKIGDRIPMETQYF. V and J are TRBV27 and TRBJ2-5, with TRBD1 matching 8 bases. This CDR3 comprises 15 residues. Germline values: CDR1 MNHEY, CDR2 SMNVEV (reference sequence). V was pared by 10 bases and J by 5 bases, with 15 bases of the junction left unmatched.

Comments on this clonotype: One end of the junction does not line up with germline, which may come from a read error. The V and J genes are TRBV6-6 and TRBJ2-3, with 10 bases identical to TRBD2. The CDR3 consists of 17 residues. Germline CDR1 and CDR2: MNHNY and SVGAGI (reference sequence). The CDR3: CASSSYRTSGSTDTQYF. CDR3 sequence (DNA): TGTGCCAGCAGCTCCTACCGGACTAGCGGAAGCACGGATACGCAGTATTTT.

This clonotype was recorded a few times. V gene TRBV5-1 combines with J gene TRBJ2-3; tentatively, D is TRBD1 (5 bases). Deletions cut 4 bases from V and 1 base from J, with 16 bases between. The germline CDR1 and CDR2 sequences are SGHRS and YFSETQ. The CDR3 totals 16 residues. CDR3: CASSLTTGARTDTQYF. The CDR3 coding sequence is TGCGCCAGCAGCCTCACCACAGGAGCCCGCACAGATACGCAGTATTTT.